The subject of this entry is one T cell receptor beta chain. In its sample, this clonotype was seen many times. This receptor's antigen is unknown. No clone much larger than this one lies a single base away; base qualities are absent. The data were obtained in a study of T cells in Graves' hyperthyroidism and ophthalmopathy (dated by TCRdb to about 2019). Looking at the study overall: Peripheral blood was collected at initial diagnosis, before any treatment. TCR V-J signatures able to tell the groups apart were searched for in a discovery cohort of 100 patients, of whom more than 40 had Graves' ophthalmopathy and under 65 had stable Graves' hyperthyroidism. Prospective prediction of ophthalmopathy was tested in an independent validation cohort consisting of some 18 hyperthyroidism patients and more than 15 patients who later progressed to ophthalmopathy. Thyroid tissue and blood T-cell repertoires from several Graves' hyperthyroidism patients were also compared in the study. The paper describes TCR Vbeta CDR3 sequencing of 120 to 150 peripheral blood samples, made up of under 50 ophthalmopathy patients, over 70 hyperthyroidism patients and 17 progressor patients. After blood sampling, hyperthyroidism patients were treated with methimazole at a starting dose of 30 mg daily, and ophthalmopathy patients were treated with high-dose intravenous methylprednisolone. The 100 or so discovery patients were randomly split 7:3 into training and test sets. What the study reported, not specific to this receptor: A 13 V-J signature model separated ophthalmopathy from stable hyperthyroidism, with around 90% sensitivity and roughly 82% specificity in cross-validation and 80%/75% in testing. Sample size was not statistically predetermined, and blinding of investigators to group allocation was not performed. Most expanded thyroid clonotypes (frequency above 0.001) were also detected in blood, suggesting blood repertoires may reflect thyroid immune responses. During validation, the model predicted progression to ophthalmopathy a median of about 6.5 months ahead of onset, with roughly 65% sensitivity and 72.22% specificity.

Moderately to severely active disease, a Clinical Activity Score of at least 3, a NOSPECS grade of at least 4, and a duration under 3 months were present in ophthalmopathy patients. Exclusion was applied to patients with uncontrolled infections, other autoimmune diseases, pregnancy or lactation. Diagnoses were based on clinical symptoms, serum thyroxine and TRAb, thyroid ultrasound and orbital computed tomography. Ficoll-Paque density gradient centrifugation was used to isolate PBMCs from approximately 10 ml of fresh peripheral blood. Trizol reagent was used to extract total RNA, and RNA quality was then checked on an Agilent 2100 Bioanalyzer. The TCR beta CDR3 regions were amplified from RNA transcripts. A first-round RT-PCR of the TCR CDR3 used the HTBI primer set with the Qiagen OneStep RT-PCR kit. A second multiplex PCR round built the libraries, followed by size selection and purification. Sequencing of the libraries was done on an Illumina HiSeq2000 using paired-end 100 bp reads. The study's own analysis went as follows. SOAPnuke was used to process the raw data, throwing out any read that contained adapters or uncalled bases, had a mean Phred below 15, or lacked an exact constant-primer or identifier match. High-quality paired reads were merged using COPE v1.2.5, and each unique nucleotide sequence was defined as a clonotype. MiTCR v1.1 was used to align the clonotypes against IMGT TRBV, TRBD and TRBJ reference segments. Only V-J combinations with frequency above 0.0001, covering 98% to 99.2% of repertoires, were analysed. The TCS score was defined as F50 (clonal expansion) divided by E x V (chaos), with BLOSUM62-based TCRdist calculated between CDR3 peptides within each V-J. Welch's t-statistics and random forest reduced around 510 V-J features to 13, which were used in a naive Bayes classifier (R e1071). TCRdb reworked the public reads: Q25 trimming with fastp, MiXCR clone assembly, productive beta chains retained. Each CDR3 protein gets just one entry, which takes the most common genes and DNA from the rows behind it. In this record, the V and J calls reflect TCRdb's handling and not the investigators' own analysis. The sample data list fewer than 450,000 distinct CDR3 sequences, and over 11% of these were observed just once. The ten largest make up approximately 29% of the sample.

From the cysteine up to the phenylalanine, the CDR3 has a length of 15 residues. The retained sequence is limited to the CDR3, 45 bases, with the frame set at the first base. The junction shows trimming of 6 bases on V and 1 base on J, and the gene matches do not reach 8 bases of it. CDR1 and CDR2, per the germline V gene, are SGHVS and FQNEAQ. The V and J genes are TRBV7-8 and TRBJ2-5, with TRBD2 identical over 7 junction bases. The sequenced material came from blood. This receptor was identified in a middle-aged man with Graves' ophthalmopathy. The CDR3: CASRAGTTSQETQYF. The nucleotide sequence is TGTGCCAGCAGGGCCGGGACTACTAGCCAAGAGACCCAGTACTTC.